This TCR beta chain was retrieved from a study of blood T cell repertoires in COVID-19. Under the authors' procedure: Reference gene primer amplification gave estimated nucleated cell counts. Produced via immunoSEQ multiplex PCR; TCRdb's table is partial and in-frame only. V and J calls and clone size are as listed in that table; D and trimming were resolved from the DNA. The table shows 100,000 or so clones, with around nine tenths occurring only once. Seattle's enrolled individuals joined amid active infection and were then monitored longitudinally. To note about this clone: The junction and the germline gene differ at one end; a read error may be behind it.

The receptor was derived from a woman between 50 and 59 years old with COVID-19, enrolled during active disease. The sample consisted of peripheral blood.

CDR3 bases: TGTGCCAGCAGTGAAGCGCTGGGACAGTTCTTATTGTGGGGCTTC. Translation gives CASSEALGQFLLWGF. The chain uses TRBV6-1 and TRBJ1-2; 7 bases are a match to TRBD1. This CDR3 is built from 15 residues. Germline V gene sequence: CDR1 MNHNS, CDR2 SASEGT.